This T cell receptor (beta chain) stems from a study of a mutant IDH1 vaccine in newly diagnosed glioma. Study in general: Vaccinations, eight in total, occurred in weeks 1, 3, 5, 7, 11, 15, 19, 23. Vaccination followed radiotherapy alone by 4-6 weeks, or accompanied temozolomide cycles. Previous care, which was radiotherapy, temozolomide, or both, most often involved both.

This CDR3 contains 12 residues. The junction had 7 bases not matched to a gene; V was cut back by 6 bases and J by 8 bases. CDR1 and CDR2 from the germline V gene are SQVTM and ANQGSEA. Generated by immunoSEQ multiplex PCR, the TCRdb table keeps only in-frame clones and is missing some. The sample carries about 51,000 clones, around 78% recorded once. Regarding time point: week 5, during vaccination. One vaccine dose held 300 ug of mutant IDH1 20-mer peptide and came with topical imiquimod. In its sample, this clone was seen once. Its antigen remains unidentified. The sample here was PBMCs, taken from a glioma patient whose treatment included an IDH1 peptide vaccine. The chain combines TRBV29-1 with TRBJ2-1; 7 bases are shared with TRBD1. This clonotype was sampled from a man between 45 and 60 years old with glioma. The CDR3 sequence: CSVWTGLDEQFF. The CDR3 coding sequence is TGCAGCGTCTGGACAGGCTTGGATGAGCAGTTCTTC.